This T cell receptor (beta chain) comes out of a study of blood T cell repertoires in COVID-19. Across the study: Italy, Spain and the United States were the sources of the convalescent and acute COVID-19 samples. Sources were T cells, B-cell-depleted T cells, or PBMCs; the material itself was cDNA or gDNA.

CDR3 length equals 12 residues. Trimming left V 0 bases short and J 11 bases short, with 5 bases between. Germline V gene sequence: CDR1 LGHDT, CDR2 YNNKEL (reference sequence). In the study's own analysis: For nucleated cells, counts were estimated from reference gene primer amplification. TCRdb keeps only in-frame clones here, not all; method: immunoSEQ multiplex PCR. The V and J calls and clone size are taken from that table; D and trimming were inferred from the DNA. The table records 200,000 to 300,000 clones, around 87% of them present only once. Sequences were obtained from peripheral blood. This TCR was sampled from a woman in her 50s with acute or convalescent COVID-19. J is TRBJ1-6 and V is TRBV3-1 (or the pseudogene TRBV3-2); D unclear. CDR3 amino acids: CASSQEFTPLHF. The DNA for the CDR3 is TGTGCCAGCAGCCAAGAATTCACACCCCTCCACTTT.